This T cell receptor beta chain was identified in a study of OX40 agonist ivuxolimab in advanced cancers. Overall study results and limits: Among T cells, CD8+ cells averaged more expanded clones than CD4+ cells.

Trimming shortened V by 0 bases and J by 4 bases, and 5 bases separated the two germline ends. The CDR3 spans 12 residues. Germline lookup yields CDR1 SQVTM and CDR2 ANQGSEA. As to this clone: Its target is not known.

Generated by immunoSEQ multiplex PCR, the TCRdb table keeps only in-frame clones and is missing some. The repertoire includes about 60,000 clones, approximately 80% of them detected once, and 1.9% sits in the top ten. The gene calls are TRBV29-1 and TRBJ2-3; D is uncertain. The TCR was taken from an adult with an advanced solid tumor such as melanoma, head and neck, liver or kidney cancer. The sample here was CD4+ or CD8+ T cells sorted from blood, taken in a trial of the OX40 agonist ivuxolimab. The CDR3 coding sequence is TGCAGCGTTGAAGAAGCTGCAGATACGCAGTATTTT. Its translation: CSVEEAADTQYF.